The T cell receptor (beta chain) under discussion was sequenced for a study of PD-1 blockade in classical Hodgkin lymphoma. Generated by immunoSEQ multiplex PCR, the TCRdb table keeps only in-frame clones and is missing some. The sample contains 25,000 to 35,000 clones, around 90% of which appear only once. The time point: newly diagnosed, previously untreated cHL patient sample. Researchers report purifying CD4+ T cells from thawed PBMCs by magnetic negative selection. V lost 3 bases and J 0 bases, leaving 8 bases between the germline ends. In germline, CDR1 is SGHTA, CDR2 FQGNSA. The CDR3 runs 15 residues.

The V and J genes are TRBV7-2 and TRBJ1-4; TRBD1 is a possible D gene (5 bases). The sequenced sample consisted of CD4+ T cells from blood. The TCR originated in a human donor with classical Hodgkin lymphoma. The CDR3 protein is CASSFQGSTNEKLFF. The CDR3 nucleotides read TGTGCCAGCAGCTTCCAGGGATCAACTAATGAAAAACTGTTTTTT.